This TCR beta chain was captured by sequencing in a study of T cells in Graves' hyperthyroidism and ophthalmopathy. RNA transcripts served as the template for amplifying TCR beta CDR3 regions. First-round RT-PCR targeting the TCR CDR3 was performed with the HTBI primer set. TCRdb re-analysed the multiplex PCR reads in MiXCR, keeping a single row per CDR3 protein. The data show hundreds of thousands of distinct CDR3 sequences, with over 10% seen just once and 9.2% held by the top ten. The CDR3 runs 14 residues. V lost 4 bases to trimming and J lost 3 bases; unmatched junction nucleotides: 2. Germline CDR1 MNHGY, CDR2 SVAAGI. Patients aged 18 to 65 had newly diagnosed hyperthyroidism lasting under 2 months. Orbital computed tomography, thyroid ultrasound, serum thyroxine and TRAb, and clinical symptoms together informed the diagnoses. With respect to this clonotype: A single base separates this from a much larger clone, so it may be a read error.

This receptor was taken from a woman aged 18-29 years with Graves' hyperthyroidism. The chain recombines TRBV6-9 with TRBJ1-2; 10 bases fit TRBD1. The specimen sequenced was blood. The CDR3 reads CASSWTGGYYGYTF. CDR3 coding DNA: TGTGCCAGCAGTTGGACAGGGGGTTACTATGGCTACACCTTC.